Presented here are 25 T cell receptor beta chains from one specimen sequenced in a study of blood T cell repertoires in COVID-19. Clones were sequenced by immunoSEQ multiplex PCR, and TCRdb holds only the in-frame ones, with some missing. The sample shows 130,000 or so clones, around 87% of them seen only once. Sequenced input: peripheral blood. Receptors originate from a man between 65 and 79 years old with active COVID-19.

This chain uses TRBV7-9 with TRBJ2-1; D ambiguous. The CDR3 is 15 amino acids. Germline values: CDR1 SEHNR, CDR2 FQNEAQ (reference sequence). The V gene lost 0 bases and the J gene lost 7 bases, with 13 bases spanning the gap. The CDR3 loop reads CASSLAAPGENEQFF. CDR3 DNA sequence: TGTGCCAGCAGCTTAGCGGCGCCTGGAGAAAATGAGCAGTTCTTC.

The chain combines TRBV18 with TRBJ1-3; weak D call: TRBD1 (5 bases). V was clipped by 3 bases and J by 2 bases, with 11 bases between them. Germline loops: CDR1 KGHSH, CDR2 LQKENI. This CDR3 has 15 residues. The CDR3 spells CASSPTTAPGNTIYF. The CDR3 DNA is TGTGCCAGCTCACCCACGACAGCCCCTGGAAACACCATATATTTT. Together with reference TRBV18 and TRBJ1-3, the CDR3 gives the full variable domain: NAGVMQNPRHLVRRRGQEARLRCSPMKGHSHVYWYRQLPEEGLKFMVYLQKENIIDESGMPKERFSAEFPKEGPSILRIQQVVRGDSAAYFCASSPTTAPGNTIYFGEGSWLTVV.

This sequence joins TRBV5-6 and TRBJ2-7, with 10 bases aligning to TRBD2. This CDR3 has 16 residues. Germline lookup yields CDR1 SGHDT and CDR2 YYEEEE. The trim removed 4 bases at V and 5 bases at J, leaving 12 bases unmatched. The CDR3 reads CASSQRQGLAIDEQYF. The CDR3 DNA reads as TGTGCCAGCAGCCAGAGACAGGGACTAGCGATCGACGAGCAGTACTTC.

This chain joins TRBV12-3 or TRBV12-4 and TRBJ1-4; D perhaps matches TRBD1 (6 bases). The V end was cut by 4 bases, the J end by 10 bases, with 10 bases between. The CDR3 runs to 12 residues. The CDR3 reads CASSWTDLKLFF. The CDR3 bases are TGTGCCAGCAGTTGGACAGACCTAAAACTGTTTTTT.

The chain recombines TRBV24-1 with TRBJ2-2, with D maybe TRBD1 (5 bases). The germline CDR1 and CDR2 sequences are KGHDR and SFDVKD. The germline V and J ends were trimmed by 6 bases and 6 bases, with 7 bases remaining between them. The CDR3 extends over 12 amino acids. This CDR3 reads CATSQGSGELFF. CDR3 bases: TGTGCCACCAGTCAGGGCTCCGGGGAGCTGTTTTTT.

This chain uses TRBV4-2 with TRBJ1-6, with D hard to call. The ends were cut back, 0 bases at V and 7 bases at J, with 16 bases in the middle. The length of the CDR3 is 17 residues. Per germline, CDR1 LGHNA and CDR2 YNFKEQ. CDR3 nucleotides: TGTGCCAGCAGCCAAGAAAGACTCCCAACCCCAAATTCACCCCTCCACTTT. This encodes CASSQERLPTPNSPLHF.

On this clone: This sample includes further DNA sequences coding for the same CDR3. The V and J genes are TRBV5-1 and TRBJ2-7; TRBD1 agrees at 7 bases. CDR1 and CDR2 (germline): SGHRS, YFSETQ. Trimming cost V 0 bases and J 2 bases; bases outside gene matches: 2. The CDR3 contains 14 residues. CDR3 residues: CASSLDRGPYEQYF. The CDR3 nucleotides read TGCGCCAGCAGCTTGGACAGGGGTCCCTACGAGCAGTACTTC.

This clone was seen only once. The genes are TRBV6-5 and TRBJ1-2; no firm D call. CDR1 and CDR2 from the germline V gene are MNHEY and SVGAGI. This CDR3 contains 11 residues. Between the trimmed V and J ends, which lost 2 bases and 8 bases, there was a span of 6 bases. The DNA of the CDR3 is TGTGCCAGCAGTTACGGAGGCGGCTACACCTTC. It specifies CASSYGGGYTF.

This chain joins TRBV5-1 and TRBJ2-7; 7 bases line up with TRBD1. Germline V gene lookup returns CDR1 SGHRS and CDR2 YFSETQ. Germline trimming cut 4 bases from V and 7 bases from J; bases unmatched to any gene: 11. The CDR3 sequence is 14 residues long. CDR3 bases: TGCGCCAGCAGCCCCGGGGACAGACTTGGAGAGCAGTACTTC. Its protein is CASSPGDRLGEQYF.

This chain uses TRBV28 with TRBJ2-1, with 11 nucleotides matching TRBD2. Germline lookup yields CDR1 MDHEN and CDR2 SYDVKM. This CDR3 has 13 residues. J lost 8 bases, V lost 6 bases, and 3 bases had no gene match. CDR3 amino acids: CASRSSGRHEQFF. The CDR3 nucleotides are TGTGCCAGCAGATCTAGCGGGAGGCATGAGCAGTTCTTC.

The CDR3 loop reads CASSLRASGLNTQYF. DNA of the CDR3: TGTGCCAGCAGTTTACGGGCTAGCGGGCTAAATACGCAGTATTTT. The chain employs TRBV27 and TRBJ2-3; 8 bases are a match to TRBD2. J was trimmed by 7 bases and V by 2 bases; bases with no gene match: 8. CDR3 size: 15 residues. Germline V gives CDR1 MNHEY, CDR2 SMNVEV (reference sequence).

The chain uses TRBV28 and TRBJ2-1; D is unclear. V was pared by 7 bases and J by 4 bases, with 17 bases between. This CDR3 region has 15 residues. Germline CDR1 and CDR2: MDHEN and SYDVKM. The CDR3 bases are TGTGCCAGCAACCCAATGGGCGCCCGTTACAATGAGCAGTTCTTC. This translates into CASNPMGARYNEQFF.

The chain couples TRBV30 to TRBJ1-3, with TRBD1 as a possible D gene (5 bases). This CDR3 spans 13 amino acids. V was shortened by 3 bases and J by 8 bases, with 14 bases between the two germline ends. Germline CDR1 and CDR2: GTSNPN and SVGIG (reference sequence). The CDR3 protein is CAWRVQGGDTIYF. Written as DNA, the CDR3 is TGTGCCTGGAGAGTCCAGGGAGGGGACACCATATATTTT.

This chain uses TRBV5-1 with TRBJ2-1; D gene ambiguous. The CDR3 totals 16 residues. V shed 4 bases and J shed 0 bases, with 14 bases lying between them. CDR1 is SGHRS and CDR2 is YFSETQ in the germline V gene. The CDR3 nucleotides are TGCGCCAGCAGCATTCTTGGCCAAAGCTCCTACAATGAGCAGTTCTTC. This codes for CASSILGQSSYNEQFF. The full variable domain, rest sourced from reference TRBV5-1 and TRBJ2-1, is KAGVTQTPRYLIKTRGQQVTLSCSPISGHRSVSWYQQTPGQGLQFLFEYFSETQRNKGNFPGRFSGRQFSNSRSEMNVSTLELGDSALYLCASSILGQSSYNEQFFGPGTRLTVL.

This clone was counted a few times. The chain couples TRBV6-1 to TRBJ2-6, with D perhaps TRBD1 (5 bases). The germline gives CDR1 MNHNS, CDR2 SASEGT. This CDR3 comprises 17 residues. Between the trimmed V and J ends, which lost 3 bases and 2 bases, there was a span of 14 bases. CDR3 sequence: CASSDMLGRAGANVLTF. As DNA, the CDR3 is TGTGCCAGCAGTGACATGCTAGGCAGGGCTGGGGCCAACGTCCTGACTTTC.

The chain is built from TRBV7-9 and TRBJ2-7; 14 bases line up with TRBD2. This CDR3 is built from 16 residues. Trimming at V came to 5 bases and at J to 4 bases, leaving 7 bases not matched to a gene. CDR1 SEHNR and CDR2 FQNEAQ come from the germline V gene (reference sequence). The CDR3 nucleotides are TGTGCCAGCAGCCTAGGGACTAGCGGGAGTCTGTACGAGCAGTACTTC. Amino acid sequence: CASSLGTSGSLYEQYF.

The V and J genes are TRBV6-6 and TRBJ2-6, with TRBD2 identical over 8 bases. The CDR3 has 16 residues. With 0 bases clipped from V and 2 bases from J, the junction kept 0 bases outside the gene matches. CDR1 and CDR2 from the germline V gene are MNHNY and SVGAGI (reference sequence). The CDR3, as DNA: TGTGCCAGCAGTTACTCGCGGGGGGCTGGGGCCAACGTCCTGACTTTC. Protein sequence: CASSYSRGAGANVLTF.

This sequence joins TRBV5-1 and TRBJ2-3; 7 bases map to TRBD1. V dropped 0 bases and J dropped 5; count of bases not matched to a gene: 3. Looked up from germline, CDR1 is SGHRS and CDR2 is YFSETQ. This CDR3 is 14 amino acids long. DNA for the CDR3: TGCGCCAGCAGCTTGGAAGGGGGCGGAGATACGCAGTATTTT. Translating gives CASSLEGGGDTQYF. Full variable domain (remainder filled in from reference TRBV5-1 and TRBJ2-3): KAGVTQTPRYLIKTRGQQVTLSCSPISGHRSVSWYQQTPGQGLQFLFEYFSETQRNKGNFPGRFSGRQFSNSRSEMNVSTLELGDSALYLCASSLEGGGDTQYFGPGTRLTVL.

V and J are TRBV4-1 and TRBJ1-6; 8 nucleotides align to TRBD1. The V gene end was trimmed by 1 base and the J gene end by 5 bases; junction bases not matched to a gene: 4. Germline V lookup: CDR1 MGHRA, CDR2 YSYEKL. There are 16 residues in the CDR3. The CDR3 loop reads CASSQVWTGNNSPLHF. CDR3 sequence (DNA): TGCGCCAGCAGCCAAGTTTGGACAGGGAATAATTCACCCCTCCACTTT.

This clone was detected once. The chain recombines TRBV5-4 with TRBJ2-7, with D possibly TRBD2 on 6 matching bases. Germline lookup yields CDR1 SGHNT and CDR2 YYREEE (reference sequence). Trimming removed 2 bases from V and 0 bases from J, with 15 bases in between. This CDR3 is 16 amino acids long. The CDR3 DNA follows: TGTGCCAGCAGCTTAGGAGGGCCCACGAGCTCCTACGAGCAGTACTTC. Protein: CASSLGGPTSSYEQYF.

V gene TRBV28 combines with J gene TRBJ2-1, with D perhaps TRBD1 (5 bases). The length of the CDR3 is 12 residues. Germline lookup yields CDR1 MDHEN and CDR2 SYDVKM. The V end was cut by 8 bases, the J end by 9 bases, with 14 bases between. The CDR3 sequence is CASGASKTEQFF. The CDR3 nucleotides read TGTGCCAGCGGGGCGAGCAAGACTGAGCAGTTCTTC.

This chain uses TRBV20-1 with TRBJ1-1; no clear D. CDR1 is DFQATT, CDR2 SNEGSKA, per germline (reference sequence). V lost 6 bases, J lost 0 bases, and 5 bases lay in between. This CDR3 spans 11 amino acids. CDR3 nucleotide sequence: TGCAGTGCCGTAGTGAACACTGAAGCTTTCTTT. Translation gives CSAVVNTEAFF.

The V gene is TRBV7-8, the J gene TRBJ2-3, with 8 bases lining up with TRBD1. There are 15 residues in the CDR3. Germline V gene data show CDR1 as SGHVS and CDR2 as FQNEAQ. V shed 5 bases and J 3 bases; nucleotides not matched to a gene: 7. The CDR3 DNA reads as TGTGCCAGCAGCCGATTACAGGGGGTTACAGATACGCAGTATTTT. Translated: CASSRLQGVTDTQYF.

The chain combines TRBV6-2 or TRBV6-3 with TRBJ2-7, with TRBD2 identical over 14 bases. After removal of 4 bases from V and 4 bases from J, the junction contained 6 bases not matched to a gene. CDR1 MNHEY and CDR2 SVGEGT come from the germline V gene. There are 16 residues in the CDR3. The DNA of the CDR3 is TGTGCCAGCAGTTCCGGGACTAGCGGGAGTTGGTACGAGCAGTACTTC. Amino acids: CASSSGTSGSWYEQYF.

This chain joins TRBV2 and TRBJ1-4, with D hard to call. The CDR3 runs 11 residues. Germline V gene lookup returns CDR1 SNHLY and CDR2 FYNNEI. V lost 2 bases and J lost 13, with 8 bases in between. DNA for the CDR3: TGTGCCAGCAGTGAAAGAGGAGGACTGTTTTTT. Translating gives CASSERGGLFF. Full variable domain (rest looked up from reference TRBV2 and TRBJ1-4): EPEVTQTPSHQVTQMGQEVILRCVPISNHLYFYWYRQILGQKVEFLVSFYNNEISEKSEIFDDQFSVERPDGSNFTLKIRSTKLEDSAMYFCASSERGGLFFGSGTQLSVL.